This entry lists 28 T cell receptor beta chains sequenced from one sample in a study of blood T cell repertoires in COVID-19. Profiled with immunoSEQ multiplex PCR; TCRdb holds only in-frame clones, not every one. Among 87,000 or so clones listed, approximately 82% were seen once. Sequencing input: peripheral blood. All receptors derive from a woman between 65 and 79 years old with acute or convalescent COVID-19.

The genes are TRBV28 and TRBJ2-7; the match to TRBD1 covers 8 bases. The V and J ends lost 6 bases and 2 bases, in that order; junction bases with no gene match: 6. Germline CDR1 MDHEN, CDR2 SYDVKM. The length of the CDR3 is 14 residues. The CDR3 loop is CASRNRGSTYEQYF. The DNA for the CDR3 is TGTGCCAGCAGAAACAGGGGGTCAACCTACGAGCAGTACTTC. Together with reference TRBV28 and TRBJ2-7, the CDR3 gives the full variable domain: DVKVTQSSRYLVKRTGEKVFLECVQDMDHENMFWYRQDPGLGLRLIYFSYDVKMKEKGDIPEGYSVSREKKERFSLILESASTNQTSMYLCASRNRGSTYEQYFGPGTRLTVT.

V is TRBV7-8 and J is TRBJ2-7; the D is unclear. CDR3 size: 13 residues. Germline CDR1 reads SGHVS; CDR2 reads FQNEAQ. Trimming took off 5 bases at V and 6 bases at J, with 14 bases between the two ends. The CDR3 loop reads CASSGTFKREQYF. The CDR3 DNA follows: TGTGCCAGCAGCGGTACGTTCAAGCGCGAGCAGTACTTC.

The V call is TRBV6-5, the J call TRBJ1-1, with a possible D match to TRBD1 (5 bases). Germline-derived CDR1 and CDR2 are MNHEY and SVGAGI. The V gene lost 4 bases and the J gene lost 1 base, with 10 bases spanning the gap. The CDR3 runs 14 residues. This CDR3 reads CASSWQGGNTEAFF. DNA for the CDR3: TGTGCCAGCAGTTGGCAGGGAGGGAACACTGAAGCTTTCTTT.

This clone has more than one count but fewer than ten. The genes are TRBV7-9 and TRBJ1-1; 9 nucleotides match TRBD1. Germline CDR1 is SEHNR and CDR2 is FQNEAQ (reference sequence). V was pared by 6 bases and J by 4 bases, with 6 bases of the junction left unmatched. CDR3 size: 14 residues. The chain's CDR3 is CASSQPQGATEAFF. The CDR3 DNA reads TGTGCCAGCAGTCAACCACAGGGGGCCACTGAAGCTTTCTTT.

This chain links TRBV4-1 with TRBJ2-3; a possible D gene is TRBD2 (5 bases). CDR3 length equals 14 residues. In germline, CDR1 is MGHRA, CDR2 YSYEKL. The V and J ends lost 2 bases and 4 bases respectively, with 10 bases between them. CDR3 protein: CASSQSGIPDTQYF. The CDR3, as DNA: TGCGCCAGCAGCCAATCCGGGATACCAGATACGCAGTATTTT.

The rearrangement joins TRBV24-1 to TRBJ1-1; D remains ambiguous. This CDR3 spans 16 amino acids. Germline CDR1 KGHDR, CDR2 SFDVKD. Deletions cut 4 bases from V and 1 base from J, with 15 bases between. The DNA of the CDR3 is TGTGCCACCAGTGACTCCCTACAGAGCCCGAACACTGAAGCTTTCTTT. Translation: CATSDSLQSPNTEAFF.

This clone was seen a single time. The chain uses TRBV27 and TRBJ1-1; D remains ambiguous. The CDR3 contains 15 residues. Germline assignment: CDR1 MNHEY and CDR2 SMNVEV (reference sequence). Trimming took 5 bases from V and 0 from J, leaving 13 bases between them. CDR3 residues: CASSGSFPMNTEAFF. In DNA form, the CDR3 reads TGTGCCAGCAGTGGCAGTTTTCCAATGAACACTGAAGCTTTCTTT.

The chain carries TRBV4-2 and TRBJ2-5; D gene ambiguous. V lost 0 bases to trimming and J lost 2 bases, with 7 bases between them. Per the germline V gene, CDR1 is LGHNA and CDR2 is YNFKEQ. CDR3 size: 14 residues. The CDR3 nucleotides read TGTGCCAGCAGCCAAGACCCCCCGCAAGAGACCCAGTACTTC. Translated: CASSQDPPQETQYF.

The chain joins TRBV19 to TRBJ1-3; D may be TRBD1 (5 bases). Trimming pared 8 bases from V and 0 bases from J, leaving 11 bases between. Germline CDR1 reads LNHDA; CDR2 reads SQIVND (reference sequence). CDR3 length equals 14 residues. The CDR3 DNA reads TGTGCCAGTCACGACAGAGACTCTGGAAACACCATATATTTT. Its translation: CASHDRDSGNTIYF.

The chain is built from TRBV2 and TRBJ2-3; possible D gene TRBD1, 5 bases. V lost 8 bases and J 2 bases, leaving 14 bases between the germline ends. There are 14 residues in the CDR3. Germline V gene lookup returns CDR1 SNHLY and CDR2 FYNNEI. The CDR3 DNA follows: TGTGCCAGCTCGAGCAGGGAACTCACAGATACGCAGTATTTT. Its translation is CASSSRELTDTQYF.

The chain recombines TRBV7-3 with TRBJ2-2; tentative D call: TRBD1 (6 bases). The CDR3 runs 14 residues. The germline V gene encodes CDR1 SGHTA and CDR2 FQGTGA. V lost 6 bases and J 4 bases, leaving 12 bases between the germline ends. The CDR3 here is CASRLGQATGELFF. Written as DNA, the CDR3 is TGTGCCAGCAGGCTGGGACAAGCCACCGGGGAGCTGTTTTTT.

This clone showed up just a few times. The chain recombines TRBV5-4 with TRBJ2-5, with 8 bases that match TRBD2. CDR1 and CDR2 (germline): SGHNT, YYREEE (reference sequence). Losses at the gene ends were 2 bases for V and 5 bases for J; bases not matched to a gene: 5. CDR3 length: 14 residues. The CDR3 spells CASSLAGVGETQYF. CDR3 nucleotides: TGTGCCAGCAGCTTAGCGGGGGTCGGGGAGACCCAGTACTTC.

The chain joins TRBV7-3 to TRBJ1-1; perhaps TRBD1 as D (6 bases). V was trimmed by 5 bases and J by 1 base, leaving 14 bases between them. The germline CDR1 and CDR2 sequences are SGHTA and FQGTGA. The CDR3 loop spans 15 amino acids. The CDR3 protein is CASSPRGRGNTEAFF. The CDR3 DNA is TGTGCCAGCAGCCCAAGAGGCAGGGGGAACACTGAAGCTTTCTTT.

The CDR3 here is CASSLSQGDYEQYF. CDR3 DNA sequence: TGTGCCAGCAGCTTGAGTCAGGGGGATTACGAGCAGTACTTC. The chain recombines TRBV5-4 with TRBJ2-7; TRBD1 agrees at 7 bases. Per germline, CDR1 SGHNT and CDR2 YYREEE (reference sequence). CDR3 length: 14 amino acids. J was trimmed by 4 bases and V by 1 base; bases with no gene match: 5.

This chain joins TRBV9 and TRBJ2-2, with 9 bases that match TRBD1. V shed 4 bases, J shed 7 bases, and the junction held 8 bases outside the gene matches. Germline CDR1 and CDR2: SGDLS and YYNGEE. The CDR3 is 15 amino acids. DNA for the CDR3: TGTGCCAGCAGCAAAGACAGGGGGTACAACGGGGAGCTGTTTTTT. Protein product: CASSKDRGYNGELFF.

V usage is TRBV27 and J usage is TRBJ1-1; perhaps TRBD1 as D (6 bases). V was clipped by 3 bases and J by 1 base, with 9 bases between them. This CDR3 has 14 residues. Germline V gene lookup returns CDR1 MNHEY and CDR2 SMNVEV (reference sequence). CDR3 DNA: TGTGCCAGCAGTTTCTTGGACAGGAACACTGAAGCTTTCTTT. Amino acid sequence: CASSFLDRNTEAFF.

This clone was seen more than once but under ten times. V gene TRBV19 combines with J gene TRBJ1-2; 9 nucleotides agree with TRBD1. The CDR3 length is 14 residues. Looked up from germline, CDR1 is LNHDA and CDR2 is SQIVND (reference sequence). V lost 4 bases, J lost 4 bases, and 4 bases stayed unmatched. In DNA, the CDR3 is TGTGCCAGTAGTACGGGACAGGGTTTCTATGGCTACACCTTC. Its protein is CASSTGQGFYGYTF.

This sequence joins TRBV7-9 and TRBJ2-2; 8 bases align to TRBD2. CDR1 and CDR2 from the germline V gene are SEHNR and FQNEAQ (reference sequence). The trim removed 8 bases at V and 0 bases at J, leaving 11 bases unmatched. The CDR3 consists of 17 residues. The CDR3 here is CASPPGEAGANTGELFF. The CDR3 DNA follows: TGTGCCAGCCCCCCGGGAGAAGCGGGGGCGAACACCGGGGAGCTGTTTTTT.

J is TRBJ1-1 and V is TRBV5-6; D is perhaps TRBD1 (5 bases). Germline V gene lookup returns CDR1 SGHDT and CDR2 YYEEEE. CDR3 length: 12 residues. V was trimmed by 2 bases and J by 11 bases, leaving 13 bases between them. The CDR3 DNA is TGTGCCAGCAGCTTTTCAGGGTTAAGGGCTTTCTTT. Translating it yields CASSFSGLRAFF.

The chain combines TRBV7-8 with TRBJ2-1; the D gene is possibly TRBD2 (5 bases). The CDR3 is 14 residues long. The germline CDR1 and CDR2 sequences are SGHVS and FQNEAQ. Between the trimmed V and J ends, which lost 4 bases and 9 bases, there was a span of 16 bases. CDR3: CASSSGDSFVEQFF. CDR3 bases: TGTGCCAGCAGCTCCGGGGATTCGTTCGTTGAGCAGTTCTTC.

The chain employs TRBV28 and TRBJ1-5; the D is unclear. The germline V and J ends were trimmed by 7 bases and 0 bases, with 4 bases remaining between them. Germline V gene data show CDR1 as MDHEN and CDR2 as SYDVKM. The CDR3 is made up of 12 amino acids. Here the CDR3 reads CASTLSNQPQHF. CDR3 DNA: TGTGCCAGCACCCTTAGCAATCAGCCCCAGCATTTT.

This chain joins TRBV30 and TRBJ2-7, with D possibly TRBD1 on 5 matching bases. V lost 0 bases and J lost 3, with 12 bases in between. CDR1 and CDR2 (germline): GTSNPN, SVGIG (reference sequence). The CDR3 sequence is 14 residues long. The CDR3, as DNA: TGTGCCTGGAGTGTACAAGACAGAGTCTACGAGCAGTACTTC. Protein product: CAWSVQDRVYEQYF. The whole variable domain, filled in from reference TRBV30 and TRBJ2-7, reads SQTIHQWPATLVQPVGSPLSLECTVEGTSNPNLYWYRQAAGRGLQLLFYSVGIGQISSEVPQNLSASRPQDRQFILSSKKLLLSDSGFYLCAWSVQDRVYEQYFGPGTRLTVT.

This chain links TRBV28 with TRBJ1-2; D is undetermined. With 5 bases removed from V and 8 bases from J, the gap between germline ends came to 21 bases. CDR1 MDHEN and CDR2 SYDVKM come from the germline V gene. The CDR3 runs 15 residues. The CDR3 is CASSPPLGPLKGYTF. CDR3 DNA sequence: TGTGCCAGCAGTCCTCCACTTGGTCCTTTAAAGGGCTACACCTTC.

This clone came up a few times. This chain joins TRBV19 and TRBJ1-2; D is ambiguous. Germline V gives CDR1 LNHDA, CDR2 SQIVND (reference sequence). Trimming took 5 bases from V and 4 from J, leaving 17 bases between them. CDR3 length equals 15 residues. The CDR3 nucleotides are TGTGCCAGTAGTGCCGCCGTCGATCTACCCTATGGCTACACCTTC. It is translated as CASSAAVDLPYGYTF.

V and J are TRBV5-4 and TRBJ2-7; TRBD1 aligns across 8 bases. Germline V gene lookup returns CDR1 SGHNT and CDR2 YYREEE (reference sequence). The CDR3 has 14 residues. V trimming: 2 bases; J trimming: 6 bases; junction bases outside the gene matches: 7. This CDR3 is CASSFDRGSPEQYF. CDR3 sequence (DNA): TGTGCCAGCAGCTTCGACAGGGGTTCTCCCGAGCAGTACTTC.

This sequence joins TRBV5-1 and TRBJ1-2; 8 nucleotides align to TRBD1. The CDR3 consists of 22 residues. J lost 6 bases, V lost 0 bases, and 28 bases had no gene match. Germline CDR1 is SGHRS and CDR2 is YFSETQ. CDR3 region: CASSLAPGQDLSDSYEGNGYTF. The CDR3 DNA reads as TGCGCCAGCAGCTTGGCCCCGGGACAGGACCTCTCCGATTCCTATGAGGGCAATGGCTACACCTTC. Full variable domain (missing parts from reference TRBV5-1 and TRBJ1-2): KAGVTQTPRYLIKTRGQQVTLSCSPISGHRSVSWYQQTPGQGLQFLFEYFSETQRNKGNFPGRFSGRQFSNSRSEMNVSTLELGDSALYLCASSLAPGQDLSDSYEGNGYTFGSGTRLTVV.

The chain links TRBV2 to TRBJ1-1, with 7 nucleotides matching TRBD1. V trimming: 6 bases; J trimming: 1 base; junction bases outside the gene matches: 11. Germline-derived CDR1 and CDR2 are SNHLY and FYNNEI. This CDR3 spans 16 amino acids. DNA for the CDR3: TGTGCCAGCAGGCTCATACAGGGGATTTCGAACACTGAAGCTTTCTTT. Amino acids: CASRLIQGISNTEAFF. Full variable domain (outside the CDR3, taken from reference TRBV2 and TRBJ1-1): EPEVTQTPSHQVTQMGQEVILRCVPISNHLYFYWYRQILGQKVEFLVSFYNNEISEKSEIFDDQFSVERPDGSNFTLKIRSTKLEDSAMYFCASRLIQGISNTEAFFGQGTRLTVV.

This CDR3 is CASSFETGGNQPQHF. DNA of the CDR3: TGTGCCAGCAGCTTTGAGACAGGCGGCAATCAGCCCCAGCATTTT. The chain links TRBV7-2 to TRBJ1-5; a possible D gene is TRBD1 (6 bases). The length of the CDR3 is 15 residues. CDR1 is SGHTA, CDR2 FQGNSA, per germline. Deletions cut 3 bases from V and 2 bases from J, with 11 bases between.